What follows describes a single T cell receptor (beta chain). Its antigen is unknown. The length of the CDR3 is 16 residues. Looked up from germline, CDR1 is KGHDR and CDR2 is SFDVKD. J was trimmed by 8 bases and V by 3 bases; bases with no gene match: 9. Produced via immunoSEQ multiplex PCR; TCRdb's table is partial and in-frame only. Among 150,000 to 180,000 clones listed, about 85% were seen once. This entry is derived from a study of T cell responses to AZD1222 COVID-19 vaccine. Overall study results and limits: Among spike-specific TCRs, nearly half reportedly target unmutated variant regions. Only a handful of individuals given AZD1222 were seropositive at baseline. An increase in Spike-specific TCR breadth and depth was observed after two AZD1222 doses. A mostly white British donor set with more females was recruited, and clonal diversity was possibly underestimated.

This TCR was sampled from an adult who had recovered from COVID-19. Here the sequenced sample was peripheral blood, taken after recovery from COVID-19. The chain links TRBV24-1 to TRBJ1-4; 9 bases line up with TRBD1. The CDR3 is CATSDPTGTGHEKLFF. CDR3 sequence (DNA): TGTGCCACCAGTGATCCAACCGGGACAGGGCACGAAAAACTGTTTTTT.